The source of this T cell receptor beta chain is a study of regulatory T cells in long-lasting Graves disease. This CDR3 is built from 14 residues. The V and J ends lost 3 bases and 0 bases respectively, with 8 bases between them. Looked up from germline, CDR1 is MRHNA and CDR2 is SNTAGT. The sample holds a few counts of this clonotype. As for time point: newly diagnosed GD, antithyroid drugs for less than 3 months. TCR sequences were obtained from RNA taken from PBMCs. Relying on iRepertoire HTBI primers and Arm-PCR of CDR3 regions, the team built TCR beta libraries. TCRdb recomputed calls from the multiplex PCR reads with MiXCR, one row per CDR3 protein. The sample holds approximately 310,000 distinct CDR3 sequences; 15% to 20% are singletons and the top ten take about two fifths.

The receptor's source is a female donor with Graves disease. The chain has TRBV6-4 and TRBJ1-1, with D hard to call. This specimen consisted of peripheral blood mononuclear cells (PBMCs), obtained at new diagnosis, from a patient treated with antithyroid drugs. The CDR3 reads CASSESGVNTEAFF. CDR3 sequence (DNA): TGTGCCAGCAGTGAATCCGGGGTGAACACTGAAGCTTTCTTT.